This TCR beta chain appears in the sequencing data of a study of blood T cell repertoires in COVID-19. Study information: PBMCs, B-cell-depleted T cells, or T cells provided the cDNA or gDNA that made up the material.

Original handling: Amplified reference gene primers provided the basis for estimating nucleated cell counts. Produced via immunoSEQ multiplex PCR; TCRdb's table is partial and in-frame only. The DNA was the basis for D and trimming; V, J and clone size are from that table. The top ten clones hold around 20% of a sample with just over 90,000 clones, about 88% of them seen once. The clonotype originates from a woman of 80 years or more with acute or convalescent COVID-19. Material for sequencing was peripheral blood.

The CDR3 protein is CATRWGGSDTQYF. The CDR3 bases are TGTGCCACCAGATGGGGGGGATCTGATACGCAGTATTTT. This chain joins TRBV3-1 (or the pseudogene TRBV3-2) and TRBJ2-3; 7 bases line up with TRBD2. The length of the CDR3 is 13 residues. Trimming cost V 10 bases and J 6 bases; bases outside gene matches: 10. CDR1 and CDR2 from the germline V gene are LGHDT and YNNKEL (reference sequence).